Listed here is a single T cell receptor (beta chain). The antigen remains undetermined. Data came from immunoSEQ multiplex PCR; TCRdb stores just in-frame clones and leaves some out. The sample lists about 140,000 clones, about nine tenths seen once, with 4% to 5.5% in the top ten. This sample is drawn from a study of T cell responses to AZD1222 COVID-19 vaccine. This CDR3 contains 19 residues. General study points: Females made up more of the donors, who were largely white British, and clonal diversity may have come out too low.

This chain joins TRBV12-2 and TRBJ2-5; TRBD2, the table's D call, lacks a check against the DNA. TRBV12-2 is described as a pseudogene. The receptor was derived from an adult in good health. Specimen: peripheral blood, collected on day 0 of AZD1222 vaccination. The CDR3 loop reads CASRPPCGLLANDLETQYF. The CDR3 nucleotides read TGTGCAAGTCGCCCCCCCTGCGGGCTACTAGCGAACGACCTAGAGACCCAGTACTTC.